The clone carrying this T cell receptor beta chain appeared once. What it binds is unknown. The sample originates from a study of T cells in localized non-small cell lung cancer. Broader study findings: Within adjacent lung there appeared a median approximately 60 of the top 100 tumor clones. Uninvolved adjacent lung showed peak T cell clonality, exceeding tumor. As only one tumor region underwent sequencing, heterogeneity remains possible.

Assay: immunoSEQ multiplex PCR; the TCRdb copy retains only in-frame clones and omits some. The profile shows some 41,000 clones, 75% to 95% of them singletons. CDR1 SGHTA and CDR2 FQGNSA come from the germline V gene. The CDR3 contains 14 residues. V shed 5 bases and J shed 1 base, with 11 bases lying between them. V is TRBV7-2 and J is TRBJ1-1, with unresolved D. Sequenced material: PBMCs, taken before any cancer treatment. This TCR came from a woman aged 40-69 years with stage II lung adenocarcinoma. In DNA, the CDR3 is TGTGCCAGCAGCCTACAACCACGGAACACTGAAGCTTTCTTT. Amino acids: CASSLQPRNTEAFF. Full variable domain (rest looked up from reference TRBV7-2 and TRBJ1-1): GAGVSQSPSNKVTEKGKDVELRCDPISGHTALYWYRQSLGQGLEFLIYFQGNSAPDKSGLPSDRFSAERTGGSVSTLTIQRTQQEDSAVYLCASSLQPRNTEAFFGQGTRLTVV.